This TCR beta chain derives from a study of siplizumab effects on memory and regulatory T cells. V was shortened by 8 bases and J by 7 bases, with 18 bases between the two germline ends. The CDR3 consists of 13 residues. Germline V lookup: CDR1 SNHLY, CDR2 FYNNEI. Libraries were prepared by immunoSEQ multiplex PCR; TCRdb keeps only in-frame clonotypes and omits some of them. The table shows about 60,000 clones, with less than 90% occurring only once. Sequenced sample: memory CD4+ T cells sorted from blood. The TCR originated in a human donor in good health. The rearrangement links TRBV2 to TRBJ2-7; possibly TRBD2 for D (7 bases). CDR3 DNA: TGTGCCAGCGGGGGCGTGGAAGCGGGGGAGCAGTACTTC. It encodes CASGGVEAGEQYF.